These 30 T cell receptor beta chains were all obtained from the same sample, sequenced in a study of cytomegalovirus exposure and HLA in healthy donors. The PCR used 60 Vbeta and 13 Jbeta primers. The protocol was immunoSEQ multiplex PCR, while the TCRdb copy is restricted to in-frame clones and leaves out a portion. The table has over 80,000 clones, 60% to 85% seen once. Sequenced input: PBMCs. These receptors originate from a man in his 60s in good health and CMV-seropositive.

About this clone: The same CDR3 arises from other DNA sequences in this sample as well. As DNA, the CDR3 is TGTGCCAGCAGTCTCAGGGGGCCCTACGAGCAGTACTTC. It yields the protein CASSLRGPYEQYF. The chain uses TRBV6-5 and TRBJ2-7; 8 bases are a match to TRBD1. Germline CDR1 is MNHEY and CDR2 is SVGAGI. V lost 5 bases, J lost 2 bases, and 2 bases stayed unmatched. The CDR3 length is 13 residues.

The chain employs TRBV27 and TRBJ1-1, with 9 bases lining up with TRBD1. Losses at the gene ends were 4 bases for V and 4 bases for J; bases not matched to a gene: 7. This CDR3 spans 15 amino acids. Germline lookup yields CDR1 MNHEY and CDR2 SMNVEV (reference sequence). CDR3 residues: CASSWNRGLGTEAFF. The CDR3 nucleotides are TGTGCCAGCAGTTGGAACAGGGGGCTCGGCACTGAAGCTTTCTTT.

V is TRBV4-1 and J is TRBJ2-5; a weak D match, TRBD1 (6 bases). The CDR3 extends over 13 amino acids. Germline CDR1 reads MGHRA; CDR2 reads YSYEKL. V was shortened by 2 bases and J by 5 bases, with 9 bases between the two germline ends. In nucleotides, the CDR3 is TGCGCCAGCAGCCAACCAAGGGGGGAGACCCAGTACTTC. Its protein product is CASSQPRGETQYF.

The V and J genes are TRBV25-1 and TRBJ2-1; no definite D call. The CDR3 is 12 residues long. In germline, CDR1 is MGHDK, CDR2 SYGVNS. Trimming cost V 2 bases and J 10 bases, with 9 bases left between them. DNA of the CDR3: TGTGCCAGCAGTGAACAGGATTGGGAGCAGTTCTTC. Translation: CASSEQDWEQFF.

The chain joins TRBV9 to TRBJ2-5; possible D gene TRBD1, 7 bases. From germline, CDR1 is SGDLS and CDR2 YYNGEE. The length of the CDR3 is 16 residues. With 4 bases removed from V and 4 bases from J, the gap between germline ends came to 20 bases. Here the CDR3 reads CASSKRTGQGGETQYF. CDR3 bases: TGTGCCAGCAGCAAACGGACAGGTCAGGGGGGAGAGACCCAGTACTTC.

This clone appeared a single time. The CDR3 nucleotides read TGTGCCAGCAGCGTAGTTGGGACAGGGCTCAATGAGCAGTTCTTC. Amino acids: CASSVVGTGLNEQFF. This rearrangement joins TRBV9 to TRBJ2-1, with 9 bases aligning to TRBD1. Germline V gene sequence: CDR1 SGDLS, CDR2 YYNGEE. J gave up 6 bases and V 0 bases, and 4 bases lay outside the gene matches. The CDR3 runs 15 residues.

The chain is built from TRBV12-5 and TRBJ2-5; 8 bases fit TRBD1. CDR3 length equals 12 residues. J gave up 5 bases and V 4 bases, and 0 bases lay outside the gene matches. CDR1 is LGHNT, CDR2 FRNRAP, per germline. The CDR3 sequence is CASGWTGETQYF. Here the CDR3 DNA reads TGTGCTAGTGGTTGGACAGGGGAGACCCAGTACTTC.

The chain uses TRBV7-9 and TRBJ2-4; a weak D match, TRBD2 (5 bases). The V gene's germline CDR1 is SEHNR and CDR2 FQNEAQ (reference sequence). The ends were cut back, 5 bases at V and 6 bases at J, with 14 bases in the middle. The CDR3 length is 14 residues. Here the CDR3 DNA reads TGTGCCAGCAGCACCACTAGGACGGGAAACATTCAGTACTTC. Protein product: CASSTTRTGNIQYF.

This clone has more than one count but fewer than ten. This chain uses TRBV28 with TRBJ2-7, with 7 bases matching TRBD1. V trimming: 3 bases; J trimming: 5 bases; junction bases outside the gene matches: 13. The germline CDR1 and CDR2 sequences are MDHEN and SYDVKM. The CDR3 length is 16 residues. The CDR3: CASSFPVTGLDHEQYF. In nucleotides, the CDR3 is TGTGCCAGCAGTTTCCCGGTGACAGGGTTAGACCACGAGCAGTACTTC.

V is TRBV2 and J is TRBJ2-3; a possible D gene is TRBD1 (5 bases). Trimming shortened V by 10 bases and J by 8 bases, and 19 bases separated the two germline ends. Germline lookup yields CDR1 SNHLY and CDR2 FYNNEI. CDR3 length: 13 residues. CDR3 sequence (DNA): TGTGCCACTAAAGACAGATTCGGCGGTACGCAGTATTTT. It yields the protein CATKDRFGGTQYF.

The chain joins TRBV7-8 to TRBJ2-7; D is ambiguous. Germline CDR1 and CDR2: SGHVS and FQNEAQ. The CDR3 covers 18 residues. V was trimmed by 1 base and J by 2 bases, leaving 21 bases between them. The CDR3, as DNA: TGTGCCAGCAGCTTAGTTCGTTTGGGCCCGTCCACCACCTACGAGCAGTACTTC. Its protein product is CASSLVRLGPSTTYEQYF. The complete variable domain, with remaining parts taken from reference TRBV7-8 and TRBJ2-7, reads GAGVSQSPRYKVAKRGQDVALRCDPISGHVSLFWYQQALGQGPEFLTYFQNEAQLDKSGLPSDRFFAERPEGSVSTLKIQRTQQEDSAVYLCASSLVRLGPSTTYEQYFGPGTRLTVT.

The chain has TRBV27 and TRBJ2-3; 9 nucleotides match TRBD1. CDR1 MNHEY and CDR2 SMNVEV come from the germline V gene (reference sequence). With 5 bases clipped from V and 2 bases from J, the junction kept 5 bases outside the gene matches. CDR3 length: 15 residues. CDR3 nucleotide sequence: TGTGCCAGCAGTCCCGGACAGGGGTACACAGATACGCAGTATTTT. It yields the protein CASSPGQGYTDTQYF.

The gene calls are TRBV15 and TRBJ2-3, with D perhaps TRBD2 (6 bases). The CDR3 is made up of 21 amino acids. V lost 0 bases to trimming and J lost 0 bases, with 25 bases between them. CDR1 and CDR2 (germline): LNHNV, YYDKDF (reference sequence). The CDR3 coding sequence is TGTGCCACCAGCAGAGATCTAGAACAGGCGGGAATCTATGCTAGCACAGATACGCAGTATTTT. It specifies CATSRDLEQAGIYASTDTQYF.

J is TRBJ2-3 and V is TRBV7-9, with a possible D match to TRBD1 (5 bases). The CDR3 totals 16 residues. Germline V gene lookup returns CDR1 SEHNR and CDR2 FQNEAQ (reference sequence). Trimming removed 5 bases from V and 2 bases from J, with 17 bases in between. CDR3 region: CASSTGTALATDTQYF. CDR3 nucleotide sequence: TGTGCCAGCAGCACAGGCACGGCCCTGGCCACAGATACGCAGTATTTT.

The rearrangement uses TRBV2 and TRBJ2-7, with a tentative D call TRBD1 (6 bases). Trimming took 7 bases from V and 0 from J, leaving 16 bases between them. The CDR3 sequence is 15 residues long. Germline V gene lookup returns CDR1 SNHLY and CDR2 FYNNEI. DNA of the CDR3: TGTGCCAGCATTCTCGACAGGACCTACTCCTACGAGCAGTACTTC. It yields the protein CASILDRTYSYEQYF.

V gene TRBV19 combines with J gene TRBJ2-3; 9 positions match TRBD2. V was clipped by 3 bases and J by 1 base; unmatched bases: 11. The CDR3 runs to 18 residues. Per germline, CDR1 LNHDA and CDR2 SQIVND (reference sequence). The CDR3 is CASSISGGGGAGTDTQYF. CDR3 coding DNA: TGTGCCAGTAGTATCAGTGGAGGCGGGGGGGCCGGCACAGATACGCAGTATTTT.

The chain combines TRBV7-6 with TRBJ2-2; 8 positions agree with TRBD1. From germline, CDR1 is SGHVS and CDR2 FNYEAQ. CDR3 length: 17 residues. V shed 5 bases and J 1 base; nucleotides not matched to a gene: 9. The CDR3 DNA sequence: TGTGCCAGCAGCCTCTCCTGGGGGACAGGGAACACCGGGGAGCTGTTTTTT. It translates to CASSLSWGTGNTGELFF. Variable domain in full (rest from reference TRBV7-6 and TRBJ2-2): GAGVSQSPRYKVTKRGQDVALRCDPISGHVSLYWYRQALGQGPEFLTYFNYEAQQDKSGLPNDRFSAERPEGSISTLTIQRTEQRDSAMYRCASSLSWGTGNTGELFFGEGSRLTVL.

The V call is TRBV7-2, the J call TRBJ2-1; 8 nucleotides line up with TRBD2. V was pared by 5 bases and J by 1 base, with 7 bases of the junction left unmatched. The CDR3 totals 16 residues. The V gene's germline CDR1 is SGHTA and CDR2 FQGNSA. This chain's CDR3 is CASSPSSGPSYNEQFF. The CDR3 DNA is TGTGCCAGCAGCCCCTCTAGCGGGCCTTCCTACAATGAGCAGTTCTTC.

The gene calls are TRBV5-1 and TRBJ2-1, with 10 bases identical to TRBD2. Looked up from germline, CDR1 is SGHRS and CDR2 is YFSETQ. Unmatched junction bases numbered 10, after V lost 3 bases and J lost 10 bases. This CDR3 is 15 amino acids long. The CDR3 loop reads CASSSGTSALGEQFF. CDR3 DNA: TGCGCCAGCAGCTCGGGGACTAGCGCATTGGGGGAGCAGTTCTTC.

The chain employs TRBV7-9 and TRBJ1-1; D might be TRBD1 (6 bases). The CDR3 is 16 residues long. V dropped 2 bases and J dropped 5 bases, with 18 bases sitting between them. The V gene's germline CDR1 is SEHNR and CDR2 FQNEAQ (reference sequence). The CDR3 loop reads CASSLTTGSYGTEAFF. The DNA of the CDR3 is TGTGCCAGCAGCTTAACGACAGGTAGTTATGGGACTGAAGCTTTCTTT.

The chain uses TRBV7-3 and TRBJ2-1; D is perhaps TRBD2 (5 bases). The length of the CDR3 is 16 residues. The V gene lost 5 bases and the J gene lost 0 bases, with 14 bases spanning the gap. Germline values: CDR1 SGHTA, CDR2 FQGTGA. CDR3 in DNA: TGTGCCAGCAGCCCTCCGGGGAAAAGCTCCTACAATGAGCAGTTCTTC. The encoded protein is CASSPPGKSSYNEQFF.

This chain joins TRBV10-2 and TRBJ2-2; D is possibly TRBD1 (6 bases). The germline gives CDR1 WSHSY, CDR2 SAAADI. The CDR3 is 14 amino acids. The V and J ends lost 7 bases and 4 bases respectively, with 13 bases between them. The CDR3 region has the DNA TGCGCCAGCACTATAAGACAGGCCACCGGGGAGCTGTTTTTT. Protein product: CASTIRQATGELFF.

The chain links TRBV7-3 to TRBJ2-2, with 8 bases lining up with TRBD1. Germline CDR1 and CDR2: SGHTA and FQGTGA. The CDR3 runs to 15 residues. V gave up 4 bases and J gave up 1 base; unmatched junction bases: 2. CDR3 region: CASSSGQGNTGELFF. CDR3 sequence (DNA): TGTGCCAGCAGCTCCGGACAGGGGAACACCGGGGAGCTGTTTTTT.

The CDR3 coding sequence is TGCGCCAGCAGCTTGGTACAGGGGGCAGCGGACGAGCAGTACTTC. This gives the protein CASSLVQGAADEQYF. The gene calls are TRBV5-1 and TRBJ2-7; 9 bases align to TRBD1. The trim removed 0 bases at V and 5 bases at J, leaving 6 bases unmatched. This CDR3 is built from 15 residues. Germline CDR1 and CDR2: SGHRS and YFSETQ.

The chain combines TRBV18 with TRBJ2-7; 10 nucleotides agree with TRBD1. From germline, CDR1 is KGHSH and CDR2 LQKENI. The V segment lost 4 bases and the J segment 4 bases; nucleotides outside the gene matches: 13. The CDR3 covers 17 residues. The CDR3 DNA is TGTGCCAGCTCACAAGGACAGGGGGATGCCAATTTTTACGAGCAGTACTTC. Its translation is CASSQGQGDANFYEQYF.

V gene TRBV7-6 combines with J gene TRBJ2-5, with D tentatively TRBD2 (5 bases). The better agreement between TRBJ2-7 and the DNA end casts doubt on the J call. The CDR3 runs to 14 residues. Germline assignment: CDR1 SGHVS and CDR2 FNYEAQ. The CDR3 bases are TGTGCCAGCAGCCAAGGACTCCTCTCCTACGAGCAGTACTTC. It encodes CASSQGLLSYEQYF.

This chain connects TRBV12-5 to TRBJ1-5; 7 bases agree with TRBD1. The CDR3 spans 23 residues. Unmatched junction bases numbered 29, after V lost 0 bases and J lost 6 bases. CDR1 is LGHNT, CDR2 FRNRAP, per germline. CDR3 nucleotide sequence: TGTGCTAGTGGTTTGGTCCCGATAGATTTGTGGTCGTCCGACAGGGTGTGGGGTCAGCCCCAGCATTTT. This translates into CASGLVPIDLWSSDRVWGQPQHF.

The CDR3 loop is CSVDGPNTEAFF. The CDR3 DNA sequence: TGCAGCGTTGATGGCCCGAACACTGAAGCTTTCTTT. V and J are TRBV29-1 and TRBJ1-1; no definite D call. Germline-derived CDR1 and CDR2 are SQVTM and ANQGSEA. Trimming shortened V by 3 bases and J by 1 base, and 6 bases separated the two germline ends. The CDR3 is 12 residues long.

The chain's CDR3 is CASSGSGTENNEQFF. For the CDR3, the DNA is TGTGCCAGCAGTGGGTCCGGGACAGAAAACAATGAGCAGTTCTTC. This sequence joins TRBV6-5 and TRBJ2-1; 7 bases match TRBD1. CDR1 MNHEY and CDR2 SVGAGI come from the germline V gene. V was clipped by 5 bases and J by 5 bases; unmatched bases: 9. There are 15 residues in the CDR3.

The V call is TRBV9, the J call TRBJ2-5; 7 nucleotides align to TRBD1. The J call may be incorrect, as the DNA end agrees better with TRBJ2-7. Germline V lookup: CDR1 SGDLS, CDR2 YYNGEE. This CDR3 has 14 amino acids. The CDR3 DNA reads TGTGCCAGCAGCCTTAAAGACAGGGCCTACGAGCAGTACTTC. This sequence encodes CASSLKDRAYEQYF.